This passage covers 32 T cell receptor beta chains from one sample sequenced in a study of shared clonotypes between healthy human individuals (dated by TCRdb to 2018 to 2020). Libraries were prepared through the immunoSEQ multiplex PCR assay. The table was pulled from immuneACCESS by TCRdb, which kept in-frame rearrangements only. Such tables lose some clones; where checked, under half of the loss comes from unresolved V genes, and the rest has no known cause. The sample contains 180,000 or so clones, 80% to 95% of them found a single time. The top ten constitute around 0.067% of the sample. Specimen: naive CD4+ T cells sorted from blood. The cell subset or site tag for this specimen amounts to: CD45RA+ positively selected. The receptors stem from a woman in her thirties in good health.

The genes are TRBV7-9 and TRBJ2-3, with 9 bases that match TRBD1. CDR3 length: 15 amino acids. Germline CDR1 and CDR2: SEHNR and FQNEAQ (reference sequence). V shed 5 bases and J 1 base; nucleotides not matched to a gene: 4. The CDR3 coding sequence is TGTGCCAGCAGCCCCCGGACAGGGGGCACAGATACGCAGTATTTT. It is translated as CASSPRTGGTDTQYF.

V and J are TRBV5-4 and TRBJ2-5, with D perhaps assigned TRBD1 or TRBD2 (5 bases each). The CDR3 sequence is 14 residues long. CDR1 is SGHNT and CDR2 is YYREEE in the germline V gene (reference sequence). V shed 1 base and J shed 1 base, with 8 bases lying between them. The CDR3 sequence is CASSLWGTQETQYF. As DNA, the CDR3 is TGTGCCAGCAGCTTGTGGGGGACCCAAGAGACCCAGTACTTC.

J is TRBJ2-4 and V is TRBV7-8; no reliable D call. CDR3 length equals 13 residues. Germline-derived CDR1 and CDR2 are SGHVS and FQNEAQ. The V gene lost 2 bases and the J gene lost 4 bases, with 6 bases spanning the gap. The CDR3: CASSLRQKNIQYF. The CDR3 coding sequence is TGTGCCAGCAGCTTACGTCAGAAAAACATTCAGTACTTC.

This chain links TRBV7-2 with TRBJ1-6, with no clear D. The CDR3 spans 14 residues. From germline, CDR1 is SGHTA and CDR2 FQGNSA. V was shortened by 1 base and J by 6 bases, with 7 bases between the two germline ends. CDR3 sequence reads: CASSLEGFNSPLHF. CDR3 nucleotide sequence: TGTGCCAGCAGCTTAGAAGGGTTTAATTCACCCCTCCACTTT.

V is TRBV28 and J is TRBJ2-1, with D unresolved. This CDR3 has 11 amino acids. The V gene's germline CDR1 is MDHEN and CDR2 SYDVKM. CDR3 region: CRTSSYNEQFF. The CDR3, as DNA: TGTCGTACCAGCTCCTACAATGAGCAGTTCTTC.

J is TRBJ2-3 and V is TRBV6-1; TRBD1 is a possible D gene (8 bases). The germline gives CDR1 MNHNS, CDR2 SASEGT. The germline V and J ends were trimmed by 5 bases and 8 bases, with 20 bases remaining between them. The CDR3 extends over 15 amino acids. The CDR3 DNA is TGTGCCAGCAGTCTGGGAGGGACAGGACAGTCTACGCAGTATTTT. Its protein is CASSLGGTGQSTQYF.

The chain links TRBV18 to TRBJ2-1; 10 bases align to TRBD1. CDR3 length: 15 residues. The V segment lost 3 bases and the J segment 4 bases; nucleotides outside the gene matches: 3. Germline values: CDR1 KGHSH, CDR2 LQKENI. The CDR3 nucleotides read TGTGCCAGCTCACCCGGGACAGGGGTGTACAATGAGCAGTTCTTC. This codes for CASSPGTGVYNEQFF.

This chain uses TRBV18 with TRBJ1-5, with D possibly matching TRBD1 (5 bases). The CDR3 spans 16 residues. From germline, CDR1 is KGHSH and CDR2 LQKENI. V lost 3 bases and J 3 bases, leaving 15 bases between the germline ends. Here the CDR3 reads CASSPGVGSVNQPQHF. CDR3 nucleotides: TGTGCCAGCTCACCGGGGGTGGGCAGCGTCAATCAGCCCCAGCATTTT.

This clone showed up just a few times. This chain joins TRBV4-2 and TRBJ2-2; possible D gene TRBD1, 6 bases. The CDR3 runs 15 residues. Germline V CDR1 and CDR2: LGHNA, YNFKEQ. Trimming took 0 bases from V and 7 from J, leaving 12 bases between them. CDR3 region: CASSQETGQSGELFF. The CDR3 bases are TGTGCCAGCAGCCAAGAGACAGGTCAGAGCGGGGAGCTGTTTTTT.

The CDR3 DNA is TGTGCCAGTAGTACCCGGAAGACAGTCGACCACGAGCAGTACTTC. Protein product: CASSTRKTVDHEQYF. V and J are TRBV19 and TRBJ2-7; tentatively, D is TRBD1 (5 bases). The V gene lost 4 bases and the J gene lost 5 bases, with 18 bases spanning the gap. CDR1 is LNHDA, CDR2 SQIVND, per germline (reference sequence). The CDR3 loop spans 15 amino acids.

The rearrangement links TRBV10-3 to TRBJ2-5, with D possibly matching TRBD1 (6 bases). The J call may be in error: the DNA end matches TRBJ2-7 better. Germline V gives CDR1 ENHRY, CDR2 SYGVKD. This CDR3 comprises 13 residues. In nucleotides, the CDR3 is TGTGCCATCAGTGCCGGGGACACCTACGAGCAGTACTTC. It encodes CAISAGDTYEQYF.

The chain has TRBV6-6 and TRBJ2-7; tentatively, D is TRBD2 (6 bases). The CDR3 sequence is 15 residues long. V was trimmed by 6 bases and J by 0 bases, leaving 15 bases between them. Germline V gene sequence: CDR1 MNHNY, CDR2 SVGAGI (reference sequence). CDR3 in amino acids: CASSSSGGSSYEQYF. The DNA for the CDR3 is TGTGCCAGCAGCAGTAGCGGCGGAAGCTCCTACGAGCAGTACTTC.

The chain's CDR3 is CASSLDSGGEQYF. The CDR3 DNA is TGTGCCAGCAGCTTAGATTCAGGGGGCGAGCAGTACTTC. The gene calls are TRBV11-2 and TRBJ2-7, with TRBD1 matching over 7 bases. There are 13 residues in the CDR3. Germline V lookup: CDR1 SGHAT, CDR2 FQNNGV. Trimming took 0 bases from V and 6 from J; bases not matched to a gene: 2.

The chain joins TRBV6-5 to TRBJ2-7; 7 bases agree with TRBD2. This CDR3 is built from 13 residues. The germline V gene encodes CDR1 MNHEY and CDR2 SVGAGI. Germline trimming cut 6 bases from V and 2 bases from J; bases unmatched to any gene: 4. The CDR3 loop is CASRQAGAYEQYF. For the CDR3, the DNA is TGTGCCAGCAGGCAGGCGGGGGCCTACGAGCAGTACTTC.

The rearrangement uses TRBV27 and TRBJ2-7; the match to TRBD1 covers 9 bases. With 3 bases clipped from V and 6 bases from J, the junction kept 6 bases outside the gene matches. CDR3 length equals 14 residues. Per the germline V gene, CDR1 is MNHEY and CDR2 is SMNVEV (reference sequence). In nucleotides, the CDR3 is TGTGCCAGCAGTTTGAACAGGGGGCAAGGCGAGCAGTACTTC. Residues: CASSLNRGQGEQYF.

This chain links TRBV5-4 with TRBJ1-1, with a tentative D call TRBD1 (5 bases). V lost 0 bases to trimming and J lost 5 bases, with 17 bases between them. The CDR3 extends over 16 amino acids. Germline-derived CDR1 and CDR2 are SGHNT and YYREEE (reference sequence). CDR3 bases: TGTGCCAGCAGCTTGGACCCACCCCAGGGTGAGACTGAAGCTTTCTTT. Amino acid sequence: CASSLDPPQGETEAFF.

This clone showed up just once. The chain employs TRBV2 and TRBJ2-7, with 14 bases lining up with TRBD2. Germline V CDR1 and CDR2: SNHLY, FYNNEI. The CDR3 contains 15 residues. Unmatched junction bases numbered 4, after V lost 7 bases and J lost 2 bases. The DNA of the CDR3 is TGTGCCAGCACCGGACTAGCGGGAGGACCCTACGAGCAGTACTTC. This sequence encodes CASTGLAGGPYEQYF.

The chain combines TRBV7-9 with TRBJ1-1, with TRBD1 as a possible D gene (6 bases). The CDR3 runs to 14 residues. Germline loops: CDR1 SEHNR, CDR2 FQNEAQ (reference sequence). V was clipped by 2 bases and J by 1 base, with 8 bases between them. The CDR3 coding sequence is TGTGCCAGCAGCTTAAACAGGGAGAACACTGAAGCTTTCTTT. Its protein product is CASSLNRENTEAFF. The complete variable domain, with remaining parts taken from reference TRBV7-9 and TRBJ1-1, reads DTGVSQNPRHKITKRGQNVTFRCDPISEHNRLYWYRQTLGQGPEFLTYFQNEAQLEKSRLLSDRFSAERPKGSFSTLEIQRTEQGDSAMYLCASSLNRENTEAFFGQGTRLTVV.

V is TRBV6-5 and J is TRBJ2-5; 9 bases are shared with TRBD1. The CDR3 is 15 amino acids. V lost 10 bases and J lost 0; bases outside the gene matches: 9. CDR1 and CDR2 (germline): MNHEY, SVGAGI. The CDR3 nucleotides read TGTGCCACTCACTCGGGACAGGGCTACCAAGAGACCCAGTACTTC. This sequence encodes CATHSGQGYQETQYF.

In DNA form, the CDR3 reads TGTGCCAGCAGCAAGGTCGGGACCAACACCGGGGAGCTGTTTTTT. Its protein product is CASSKVGTNTGELFF. The chain couples TRBV7-9 to TRBJ2-2; D tentatively fits TRBD1 or TRBD2 (5 bases each). From germline, CDR1 is SEHNR and CDR2 FQNEAQ (reference sequence). This CDR3 has 15 amino acids. Trimming pared 5 bases from V and 2 bases from J, leaving 12 bases between.

For this clone: At one of its ends the junction is not consistent with the germline gene, which may arise from a read error. J is TRBJ2-6 and V is TRBV30; 9 bases agree with TRBD1. The CDR3 runs to 13 residues. Germline loops: CDR1 GTSNPN, CDR2 SVGIG (reference sequence). The CDR3 DNA follows: TGTGCCTGGGGACAGACAGGGGGCAACGTCCTGACTTTC. Protein sequence: CAWGQTGGNVLTF. Based on the CDR3 plus reference TRBV30 and TRBJ2-6, the full variable domain is SQTIHQWPATLVQPVGSPLSLECTVEGTSNPNLYWYRQAAGRGLQLLFYSVGIGQISSEVPQNLSASRPQDRQFILSSKKLLLSDSGFYLCAWGQTGGNVLTFGAGSRLTVL.

This clone occurred once. The V call is TRBV28, the J call TRBJ1-1; a possible D gene is TRBD1 (6 bases). The CDR3 contains 11 residues. CDR1 is MDHEN, CDR2 SYDVKM, per germline. The germline V and J ends were trimmed by 6 bases and 14 bases, with 16 bases remaining between them. The CDR3 region has the DNA TGTGCCAGCAGAGAGGGGGACATCCTCTTCTTT. As protein: CASREGDILFF.

This chain connects TRBV5-8 to TRBJ2-7, with 8 nucleotides matching TRBD2. Germline CDR1 SGHTS, CDR2 YDEGEE. Trimming took 2 bases from V and 2 from J; bases not matched to a gene: 12. This CDR3 spans 17 amino acids. CDR3 bases: TGTGCCAGCAGCTTAAATCGGGGAATTAGCGGGGCCTACGAGCAGTACTTC. Translating it yields CASSLNRGISGAYEQYF.

This chain joins TRBV18 and TRBJ2-1, with 9 bases identical to TRBD2. This CDR3 has 16 residues. The trim removed 2 bases at V and 4 bases at J, leaving 6 bases unmatched. Germline CDR1 and CDR2: KGHSH and LQKENI. CDR3 region: CASSPTASGIYNEQFF. CDR3 DNA sequence: TGTGCCAGCTCACCAACGGCTAGCGGGATTTACAATGAGCAGTTCTTC.

This chain joins TRBV21-1 and TRBJ2-5; the table's D call TRBD1 went unverified against the DNA. The assigned J gene may be wrong: the sequence end matches TRBJ2-7 better. TRBV21-1 is a pseudogene locus. There are 15 residues in the CDR3. This CDR3 is CASSPRQGLSYEQYF. DNA for the CDR3: TGTGCCAGCAGCCCACGACAGGGTCTCTCCTACGAGCAGTACTTC.

This chain connects TRBV18 to TRBJ2-2; tentatively, D is TRBD1 or TRBD2 (6 bases each). V lost 3 bases, J lost 4 bases, and 12 bases lay in between. The CDR3 has 15 residues. In germline, CDR1 is KGHSH, CDR2 LQKENI. The CDR3 sequence: CASSPSGAGTGELFF. The DNA for the CDR3 is TGTGCCAGCTCACCCTCGGGGGCCGGCACCGGGGAGCTGTTTTTT.

The chain couples TRBV2 to TRBJ2-7; D call uncertain. In germline, CDR1 is SNHLY, CDR2 FYNNEI. This CDR3 has 16 amino acids. With 6 bases removed from V and 0 bases from J, the gap between germline ends came to 18 bases. The CDR3 sequence: CASSTPSGGSSYEQYF. Written as DNA, the CDR3 is TGTGCCAGCAGCACGCCGTCGGGCGGCAGCTCCTACGAGCAGTACTTC.

The chain is built from TRBV18 and TRBJ2-2; possible D gene TRBD2, 7 bases. The germline V gene has CDR1 KGHSH and CDR2 LQKENI. This CDR3 is built from 14 residues. Between the trimmed V and J ends, which lost 5 bases and 7 bases, there was a span of 14 bases. The CDR3: CASSRRGLSGELFF. The CDR3 DNA reads TGTGCCAGCTCAAGGCGGGGGCTTAGCGGGGAGCTGTTTTTT.

This chain connects TRBV29-1 to TRBJ2-7; D is unresolved. V lost 3 bases, J lost 3 bases, and 18 bases lay in between. This CDR3 spans 15 amino acids. CDR1 is SQVTM, CDR2 ANQGSEA, per germline. CDR3 DNA sequence: TGCAGCGTTGACATTATCGGCAGAAAGGGCTACGAGCAGTACTTC. It translates to CSVDIIGRKGYEQYF.

The rearrangement joins TRBV2 to TRBJ1-2; TRBD1 agrees at 7 bases. V shed 1 base, J shed 6 bases, and the junction held 5 bases outside the gene matches. The CDR3 has 14 amino acids. The germline CDR1 and CDR2 sequences are SNHLY and FYNNEI. The CDR3 reads CASSEGNRGHGYTF. CDR3 nucleotides: TGTGCCAGCAGTGAAGGTAACAGGGGTCATGGCTACACCTTC. The complete variable domain, with remaining parts taken from reference TRBV2 and TRBJ1-2, reads EPEVTQTPSHQVTQMGQEVILRCVPISNHLYFYWYRQILGQKVEFLVSFYNNEISEKSEIFDDQFSVERPDGSNFTLKIRSTKLEDSAMYFCASSEGNRGHGYTFGSGTRLTVV.

The chain joins TRBV6-5 to TRBJ2-5; D is possibly TRBD1 or TRBD2 (5 bases each). The J call is uncertain, as TRBJ2-7 better fits the DNA end. Germline V gene data show CDR1 as MNHEY and CDR2 as SVGAGI. CDR3 size: 13 residues. CDR3 in DNA: TGTGCCAGCAGACCTCCAGGGAGAAACGAGCAGTACTTC. This codes for CASRPPGRNEQYF.

V is TRBV2 and J is TRBJ1-5; D is uncertain. The CDR3 covers 14 residues. V was pared by 6 bases and J by 0 bases, with 9 bases between. The germline V gene encodes CDR1 SNHLY and CDR2 FYNNEI. CDR3 coding DNA: TGTGCCAGCAGAGACACCTCTAGCAATCAGCCCCAGCATTTT. This gives the protein CASRDTSSNQPQHF.